Following are 23 T cell receptor beta chains from one sample sequenced in a study of OX40 agonist ivuxolimab in advanced cancers. This table comes from immunoSEQ multiplex PCR, and its TCRdb copy is limited to in-frame clones, with some not included. The data hold 30,000 to 45,000 clones, with about 81% observed a single time. Material: CD4+ or CD8+ T cells sorted from blood, obtained in a trial of the OX40 agonist ivuxolimab. The receptors were sampled from an adult with an advanced solid tumor such as melanoma, head and neck, liver or kidney cancer.

The chain uses TRBV30 and TRBJ1-5; D call uncertain. The CDR3 runs 13 residues. CDR1 GTSNPN and CDR2 SVGIG come from the germline V gene (reference sequence). V lost 1 base, J lost 6 bases, and 10 bases lay in between. The CDR3 loop reads CAWSAGLSQPQHF. The CDR3 bases are TGTGCCTGGAGTGCCGGGCTCTCTCAGCCCCAGCATTTT. The variable domain in full, with the rest retrieved from reference TRBV30 and TRBJ1-5, is SQTIHQWPATLVQPVGSPLSLECTVEGTSNPNLYWYRQAAGRGLQLLFYSVGIGQISSEVPQNLSASRPQDRQFILSSKKLLLSDSGFYLCAWSAGLSQPQHFGDGTRLSIL.

This chain connects TRBV4-2 to TRBJ2-7; 9 bases line up with TRBD2. V lost 3 bases to trimming and J lost 4 bases; unmatched junction nucleotides: 4. The length of the CDR3 is 14 residues. From germline, CDR1 is LGHNA and CDR2 YNFKEQ. The CDR3 region has the DNA TGTGCCAGCAGCCATGGCGGGAGGGGGTACGAGCAGTACTTC. Its translation: CASSHGGRGYEQYF.

This clone has more than one count but fewer than ten. The chain joins TRBV28 to TRBJ2-3, with a possible D match to TRBD1 (5 bases). The V end was cut by 6 bases, the J end by 3 bases, with 7 bases between. The germline gives CDR1 MDHEN, CDR2 SYDVKM. CDR3 length: 12 amino acids. CDR3 sequence (DNA): TGTGCCAGCAGCTCAGGGACAGATACGCAGTATTTT. It codes for CASSSGTDTQYF.

CDR3 nucleotides: TGTGCCAGCTCATCAGACAGCTACGAGCAGTACTTC. Translation: CASSSDSYEQYF. The chain joins TRBV18 to TRBJ2-7, with D possibly matching TRBD1 (5 bases). The CDR3 runs 12 residues. V lost 5 bases, J lost 3 bases, and 8 bases lay in between. Per the germline V gene, CDR1 is KGHSH and CDR2 is LQKENI.

The gene calls are TRBV5-6 and TRBJ2-7; 8 nucleotides align to TRBD1. J lost 4 bases, V lost 4 bases, and 10 bases had no gene match. The germline V gene encodes CDR1 SGHDT and CDR2 YYEEEE. This CDR3 comprises 15 residues. CDR3 bases: TGTGCCAGCAGCACAAGCCGGGACAGGCCTTACGAGCAGTACTTC. Encoded protein: CASSTSRDRPYEQYF.

In this sample, this clone turned up once. The gene calls are TRBV30 and TRBJ2-3, with D hard to call. The germline CDR1 and CDR2 sequences are GTSNPN and SVGIG (reference sequence). The CDR3 loop spans 14 amino acids. Trimming took 2 bases from V and 4 from J, leaving 13 bases between them. CDR3 DNA sequence: TGTGCCTGGAGTAAGATTGAAAAGTCAGATACGCAGTATTTT. Amino acid sequence: CAWSKIEKSDTQYF.

V is TRBV7-3 and J is TRBJ2-1; D could derive from TRBD1 or TRBD2 (5 bases each). This CDR3 is 13 amino acids long. V shed 2 bases and J shed 10 bases, with 12 bases lying between them. In germline, CDR1 is SGHTA, CDR2 FQGTGA. CDR3 coding DNA: TGTGCCAGCAGCTTAGGTCCCGGGGACGAGCAGTTCTTC. It yields the protein CASSLGPGDEQFF.

This clone was observed a few times. The gene calls are TRBV6-1 and TRBJ1-2, with D possibly matching TRBD1 (5 bases). The V end was cut by 4 bases, the J end by 5 bases, with 14 bases between. The CDR3 contains 14 residues. Germline loops: CDR1 MNHNS, CDR2 SASEGT. CDR3 loop: CASSGGSYGYGYTF. CDR3 sequence (DNA): TGTGCCAGCAGTGGGGGCAGTTATGGGTATGGCTACACCTTC.

The V gene is TRBV18, the J gene TRBJ2-7; D is ambiguous. CDR3 length equals 14 residues. Trimming took 3 bases from V and 0 from J, leaving 9 bases between them. From germline, CDR1 is KGHSH and CDR2 LQKENI. Here the CDR3 DNA reads TGTGCCAGCTCACCCCAGCCTAGCTCCTACGAGCAGTACTTC. This encodes CASSPQPSSYEQYF.

This clone was detected a few times. This chain uses TRBV7-2 with TRBJ2-5, with 10 bases lining up with TRBD2. This CDR3 has 16 amino acids. Germline V gives CDR1 SGHTA, CDR2 FQGNSA. V lost 6 bases, J lost 5 bases, and 12 bases stayed unmatched. The DNA for the CDR3 is TGTGCCAGCAGTGGTTTCAAGCGGGGGGGGAGCGAGACCCAGTACTTC. It specifies CASSGFKRGGSETQYF.

The rearrangement uses TRBV6-1 and TRBJ1-1; weak D call: TRBD1 (6 bases). This CDR3 comprises 12 residues. With 7 bases removed from V and 10 bases from J, the gap between germline ends came to 16 bases. Germline CDR1 and CDR2: MNHNS and SASEGT. The CDR3 spells CASNREGFGAFF. CDR3 coding DNA: TGTGCCAGCAACAGGGAGGGTTTCGGAGCTTTCTTT.

V gene TRBV29-1 combines with J gene TRBJ2-5; either TRBD1 or TRBD2 may fit D (5 bases each). Looked up from germline, CDR1 is SQVTM and CDR2 is ANQGSEA. V was cut by 6 bases and J by 5 bases, with 19 bases left in between. This CDR3 region has 14 residues. The CDR3: CSVPEVVWGETQYF. The CDR3 nucleotides read TGCAGCGTGCCTGAGGTAGTTTGGGGGGAGACCCAGTACTTC.

This clone was detected a few times. This chain uses TRBV10-1 with TRBJ2-7; a weak D match, TRBD2 (5 bases). V was clipped by 6 bases and J by 5 bases, with 14 bases between them. Germline V CDR1 and CDR2: WNHNN, SYGVQD (reference sequence). The CDR3 sequence is 13 residues long. The CDR3 coding sequence is TGCGCCAGCAGGTTGAGGGCCTTACACGAGCAGTACTTC. Its protein is CASRLRALHEQYF.

This chain links TRBV7-8 with TRBJ2-6, with D perhaps matching TRBD2 (5 bases). The ends were cut back, 7 bases at V and 3 bases at J, with 22 bases in the middle. Per the germline V gene, CDR1 is SGHVS and CDR2 is FQNEAQ. This CDR3 region has 18 residues. CDR3 coding DNA: TGTGCCAGCACTTCCAAGAGGGAAGGCGCGAGTGGGGCCAACGTCCTGACTTTC. Translated: CASTSKREGASGANVLTF.

The gene calls are TRBV18 and TRBJ2-1; D not certain. This CDR3 region has 14 residues. Germline V CDR1 and CDR2: KGHSH, LQKENI. Trimming pared 3 bases from V and 4 bases from J, leaving 10 bases between. CDR3 in amino acids: CASSPADRYNEQFF. CDR3 nucleotides: TGTGCCAGCTCACCCGCGGACCGGTACAATGAGCAGTTCTTC.

The V gene is TRBV28, the J gene TRBJ1-1; maybe TRBD1 (6 bases). V gave up 4 bases and J gave up 0 bases, with 12 bases separating them. The CDR3 has 15 residues. CDR1 MDHEN and CDR2 SYDVKM come from the germline V gene. The CDR3 sequence: CASSSAGQMNTEAFF. The CDR3 coding sequence is TGTGCCAGCAGTTCGGCCGGACAGATGAACACTGAAGCTTTCTTT.

The rearrangement joins TRBV29-1 to TRBJ1-1; D gene unclear. Germline lookup yields CDR1 SQVTM and CDR2 ANQGSEA. The CDR3 runs 12 residues. Between the trimmed V and J ends, which lost 2 bases and 6 bases, there was a span of 10 bases. DNA of the CDR3: TGCAGCGTTGAAATGGGAGGCTCTGAAGCTTTCTTT. This codes for CSVEMGGSEAFF.

This clone was seen a handful of times. The chain has TRBV5-4 and TRBJ1-1; the D is unclear. The germline V gene encodes CDR1 SGHNT and CDR2 YYREEE (reference sequence). The CDR3 covers 13 residues. V lost 6 bases and J 4 bases, leaving 13 bases between the germline ends. CDR3 DNA: TGTGCCAGCATGCTGCCGAGCTCCACTGAAGCTTTCTTT. It yields the protein CASMLPSSTEAFF.

The gene calls are TRBV4-1 and TRBJ2-7, with 8 nucleotides matching TRBD2. The CDR3 is made up of 16 amino acids. V gave up 3 bases and J gave up 2 bases; unmatched junction bases: 9. The V gene's germline CDR1 is MGHRA and CDR2 YSYEKL. CDR3 sequence: CASSQQAGDGTYEQYF. In DNA, the CDR3 is TGCGCCAGCAGCCAGCAAGCGGGAGACGGCACCTACGAGCAGTACTTC.

The V and J genes are TRBV11-3 and TRBJ1-3; TRBD1 is a possible D gene (5 bases). Trimming took 0 bases from V and 4 from J, leaving 13 bases between them. The CDR3 totals 16 residues. CDR1 SGHNT and CDR2 YENEEA come from the germline V gene. CDR3 protein: CASSLDGRDGGNTIYF. CDR3 DNA: TGTGCCAGCAGCTTAGATGGCAGGGACGGAGGAAACACCATATATTTT.

The chain combines TRBV2 with TRBJ1-5; tentatively, D is TRBD1 (5 bases). The germline V gene has CDR1 SNHLY and CDR2 FYNNEI. The CDR3 is 15 amino acids. Trimming took off 6 bases at V and 2 bases at J, with 14 bases between the two ends. This CDR3 is CASSDRDRRNQPQHF. Here the CDR3 DNA reads TGTGCCAGCAGCGACCGGGACCGCCGCAATCAGCCCCAGCATTTT.

The chain carries TRBV28 and TRBJ1-6; 7 bases line up with TRBD1. Germline V gene lookup returns CDR1 MDHEN and CDR2 SYDVKM. This CDR3 has 14 residues. Losses at the gene ends were 6 bases for V and 5 bases for J; bases not matched to a gene: 4. DNA of the CDR3: TGTGCCAGCAGAACCGGGACAGATAATTCACCCCTCCACTTT. Residues: CASRTGTDNSPLHF.

The chain couples TRBV7-6 to TRBJ2-7, with a weak D call TRBD2 (6 bases). The CDR3 is 16 residues long. The V end was cut by 1 base, the J end by 0 bases, with 13 bases between. Germline V lookup: CDR1 SGHVS, CDR2 FNYEAQ. DNA for the CDR3: TGTGCCAGCAGCTTAGGACTAGAAAGGAGCTCCTACGAGCAGTACTTC. It codes for CASSLGLERSSYEQYF.